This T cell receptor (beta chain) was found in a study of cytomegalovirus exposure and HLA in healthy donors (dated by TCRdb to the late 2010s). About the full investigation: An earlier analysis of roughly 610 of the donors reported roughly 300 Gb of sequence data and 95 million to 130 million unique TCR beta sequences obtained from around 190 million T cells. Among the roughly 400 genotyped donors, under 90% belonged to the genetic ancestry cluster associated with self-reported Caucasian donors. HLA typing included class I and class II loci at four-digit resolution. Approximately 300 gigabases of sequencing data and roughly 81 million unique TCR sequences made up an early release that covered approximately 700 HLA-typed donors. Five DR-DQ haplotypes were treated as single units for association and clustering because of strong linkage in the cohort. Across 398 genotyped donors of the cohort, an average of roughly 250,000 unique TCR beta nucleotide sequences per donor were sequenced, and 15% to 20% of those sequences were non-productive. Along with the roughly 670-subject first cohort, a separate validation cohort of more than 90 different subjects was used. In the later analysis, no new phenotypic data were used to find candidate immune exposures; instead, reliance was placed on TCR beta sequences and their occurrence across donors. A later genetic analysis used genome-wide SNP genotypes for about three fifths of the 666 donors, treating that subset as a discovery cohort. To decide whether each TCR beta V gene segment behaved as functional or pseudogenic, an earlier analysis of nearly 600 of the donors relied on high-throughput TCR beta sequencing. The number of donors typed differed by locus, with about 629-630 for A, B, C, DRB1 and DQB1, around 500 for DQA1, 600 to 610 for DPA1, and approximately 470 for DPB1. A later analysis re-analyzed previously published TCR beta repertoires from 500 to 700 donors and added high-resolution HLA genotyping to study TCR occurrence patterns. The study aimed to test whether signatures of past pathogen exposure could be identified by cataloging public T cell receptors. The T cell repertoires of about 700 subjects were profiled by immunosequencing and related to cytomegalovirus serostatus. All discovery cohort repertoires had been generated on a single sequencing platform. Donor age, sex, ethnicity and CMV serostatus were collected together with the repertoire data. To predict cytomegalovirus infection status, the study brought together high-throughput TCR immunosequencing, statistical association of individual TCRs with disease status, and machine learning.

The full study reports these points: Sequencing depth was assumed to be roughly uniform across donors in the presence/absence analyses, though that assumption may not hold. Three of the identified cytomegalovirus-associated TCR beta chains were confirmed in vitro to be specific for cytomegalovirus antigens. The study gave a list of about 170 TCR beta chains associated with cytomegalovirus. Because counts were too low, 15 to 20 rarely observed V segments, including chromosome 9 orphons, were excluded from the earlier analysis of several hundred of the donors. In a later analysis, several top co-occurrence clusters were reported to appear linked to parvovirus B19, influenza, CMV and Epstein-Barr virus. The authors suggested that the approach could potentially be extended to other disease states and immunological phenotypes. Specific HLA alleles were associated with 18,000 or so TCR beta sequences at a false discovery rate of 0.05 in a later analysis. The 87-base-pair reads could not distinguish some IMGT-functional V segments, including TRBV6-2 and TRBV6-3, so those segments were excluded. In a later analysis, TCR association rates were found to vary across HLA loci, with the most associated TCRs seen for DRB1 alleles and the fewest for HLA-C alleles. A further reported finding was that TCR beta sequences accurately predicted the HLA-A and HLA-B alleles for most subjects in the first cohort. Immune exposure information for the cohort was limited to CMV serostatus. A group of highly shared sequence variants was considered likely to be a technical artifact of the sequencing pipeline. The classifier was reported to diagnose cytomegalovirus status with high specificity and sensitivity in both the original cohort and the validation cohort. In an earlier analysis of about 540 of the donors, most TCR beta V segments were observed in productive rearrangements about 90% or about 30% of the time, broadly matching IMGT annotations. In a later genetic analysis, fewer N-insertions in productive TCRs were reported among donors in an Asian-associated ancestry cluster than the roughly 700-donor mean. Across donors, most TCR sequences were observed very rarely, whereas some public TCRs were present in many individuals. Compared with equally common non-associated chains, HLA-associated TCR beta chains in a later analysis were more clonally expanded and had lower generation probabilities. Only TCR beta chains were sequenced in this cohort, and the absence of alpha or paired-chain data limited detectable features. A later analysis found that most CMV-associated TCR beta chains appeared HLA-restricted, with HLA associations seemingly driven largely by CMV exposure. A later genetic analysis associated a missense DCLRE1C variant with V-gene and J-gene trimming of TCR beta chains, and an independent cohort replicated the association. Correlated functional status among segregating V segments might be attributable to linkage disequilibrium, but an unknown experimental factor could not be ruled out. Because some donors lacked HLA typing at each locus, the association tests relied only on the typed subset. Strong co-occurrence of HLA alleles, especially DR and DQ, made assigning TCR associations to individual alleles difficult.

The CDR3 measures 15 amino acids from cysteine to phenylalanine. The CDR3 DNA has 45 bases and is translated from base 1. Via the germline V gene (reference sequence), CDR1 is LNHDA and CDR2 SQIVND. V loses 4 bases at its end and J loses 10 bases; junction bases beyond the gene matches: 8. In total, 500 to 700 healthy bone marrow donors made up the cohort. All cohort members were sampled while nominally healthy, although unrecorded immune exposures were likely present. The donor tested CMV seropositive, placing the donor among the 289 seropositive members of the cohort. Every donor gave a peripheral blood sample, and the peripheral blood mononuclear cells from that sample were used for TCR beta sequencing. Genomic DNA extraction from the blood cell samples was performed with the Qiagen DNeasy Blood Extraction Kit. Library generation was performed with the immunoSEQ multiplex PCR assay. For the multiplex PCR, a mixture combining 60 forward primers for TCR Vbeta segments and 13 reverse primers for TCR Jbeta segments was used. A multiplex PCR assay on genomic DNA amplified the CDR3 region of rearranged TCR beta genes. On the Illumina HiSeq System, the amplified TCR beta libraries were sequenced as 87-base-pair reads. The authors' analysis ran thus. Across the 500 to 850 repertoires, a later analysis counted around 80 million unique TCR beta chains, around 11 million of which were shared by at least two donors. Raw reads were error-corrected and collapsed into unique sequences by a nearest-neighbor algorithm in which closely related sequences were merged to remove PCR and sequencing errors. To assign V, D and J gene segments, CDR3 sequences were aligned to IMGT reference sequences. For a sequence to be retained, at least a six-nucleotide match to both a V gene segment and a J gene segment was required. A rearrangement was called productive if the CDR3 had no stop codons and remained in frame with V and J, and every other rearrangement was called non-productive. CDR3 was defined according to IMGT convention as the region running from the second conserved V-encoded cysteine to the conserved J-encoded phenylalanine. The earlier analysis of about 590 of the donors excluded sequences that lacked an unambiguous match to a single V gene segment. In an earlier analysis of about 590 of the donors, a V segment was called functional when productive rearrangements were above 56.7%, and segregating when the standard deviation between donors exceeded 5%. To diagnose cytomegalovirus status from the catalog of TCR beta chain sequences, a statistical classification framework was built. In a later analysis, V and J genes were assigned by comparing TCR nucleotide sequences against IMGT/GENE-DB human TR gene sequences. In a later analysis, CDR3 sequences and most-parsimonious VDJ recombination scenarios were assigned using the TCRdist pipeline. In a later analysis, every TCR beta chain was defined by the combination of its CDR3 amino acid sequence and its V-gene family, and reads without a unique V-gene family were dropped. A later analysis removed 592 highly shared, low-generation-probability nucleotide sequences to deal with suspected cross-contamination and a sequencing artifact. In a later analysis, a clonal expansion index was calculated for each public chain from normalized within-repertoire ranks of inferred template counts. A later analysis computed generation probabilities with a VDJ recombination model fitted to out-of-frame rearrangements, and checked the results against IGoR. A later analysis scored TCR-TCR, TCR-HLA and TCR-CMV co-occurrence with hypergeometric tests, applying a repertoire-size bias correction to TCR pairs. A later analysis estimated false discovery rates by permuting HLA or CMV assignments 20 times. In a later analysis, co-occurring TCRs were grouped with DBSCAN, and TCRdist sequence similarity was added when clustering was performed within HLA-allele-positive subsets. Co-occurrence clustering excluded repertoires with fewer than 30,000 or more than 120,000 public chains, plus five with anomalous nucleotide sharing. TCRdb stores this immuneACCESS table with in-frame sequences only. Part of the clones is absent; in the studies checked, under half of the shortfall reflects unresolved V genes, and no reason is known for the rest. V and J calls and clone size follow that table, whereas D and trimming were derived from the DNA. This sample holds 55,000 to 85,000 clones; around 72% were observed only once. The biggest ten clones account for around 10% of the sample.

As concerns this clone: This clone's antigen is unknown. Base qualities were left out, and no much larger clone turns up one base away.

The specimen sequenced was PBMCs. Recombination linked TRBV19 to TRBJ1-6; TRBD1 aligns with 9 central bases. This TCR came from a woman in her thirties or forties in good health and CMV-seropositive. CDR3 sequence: CASSTQGALDSPLHF. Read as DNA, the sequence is TGTGCCAGTAGTACACAGGGGGCTCTAGACTCACCCCTCCACTTT.